The 28 T cell receptor beta chains below come from one sample, sequenced in a study of radiation and T cells in renal cell carcinoma. The time point is: blood 4 weeks post-SBRT, at nephrectomy. Indicated treatment: 15 Gy SBRT to primary tumor, nephrectomy 4 weeks later. Profiling relied on immunoSEQ multiplex PCR, and the TCRdb table lists in-frame clones only, not all of them. The sample records 40,000 to 50,000 clones, roughly 80% being singletons. The sequenced sample was blood, obtained from a patient whose treatment included radiotherapy and nephrectomy. These receptors originate from an older woman with renal cell carcinoma.

The chain employs TRBV25-1 and TRBJ2-2; D unclear. CDR1 and CDR2 from the germline V gene are MGHDK and SYGVNS. CDR3 length: 11 residues. Between the trimmed V and J ends, which lost 6 bases and 1 base, there was a span of 0 bases. For the CDR3, the DNA is TGTGCCAGCAGGAACACCGGGGAGCTGTTTTTT. Translation gives CASRNTGELFF.

The chain links TRBV5-1 to TRBJ1-4; the D is unclear. Looked up from germline, CDR1 is SGHRS and CDR2 is YFSETQ. This CDR3 is built from 15 residues. V lost 4 bases and J lost 7, with 17 bases in between. CDR3 loop: CASSTGQAGSEKLFF. CDR3 DNA: TGCGCCAGCAGCACCGGCCAGGCGGGGAGTGAAAAACTGTTTTTT.

This chain links TRBV4-3 with TRBJ2-3; TRBD2 is a possible D gene (6 bases). CDR3 length: 16 amino acids. Germline V gene lookup returns CDR1 LGHNA and CDR2 YSLEER. Trimming left V 1 base short and J 5 bases short, with 16 bases between. The CDR3 reads CASSQGASARGDTQYF. In nucleotides, the CDR3 is TGCGCCAGCAGCCAAGGGGCTAGCGCGAGGGGAGATACGCAGTATTTT.

The rearrangement joins TRBV7-3 to TRBJ2-2, with 9 bases identical to TRBD2. The CDR3 is made up of 16 amino acids. Germline loops: CDR1 SGHTA, CDR2 FQGTGA. With 0 bases clipped from V and 7 bases from J, the junction kept 6 bases outside the gene matches. The DNA for the CDR3 is TGTGCCAGCAGCTTAACTCTGGGACTAGCAGGCGGGGAGCTGTTTTTT. It codes for CASSLTLGLAGGELFF. Full variable domain (missing parts from reference TRBV7-3 and TRBJ2-2): GAGVSQTPSNKVTEKGKYVELRCDPISGHTALYWYRQSLGQGPEFLIYFQGTGAADDSGLPNDRFFAVRPEGSVSTLKIQRTERGDSAVYLCASSLTLGLAGGELFFGEGSRLTVL.

The chain uses TRBV7-3 and TRBJ2-3; no clear D gene. CDR1 and CDR2 from the germline V gene are SGHTA and FQGTGA. The CDR3 extends over 15 amino acids. Between the trimmed V and J ends, which lost 4 bases and 4 bases, there was a span of 15 bases. CDR3 nucleotides: TGTGCCAGCAGCTACTGGGGTGACGGGCCAGATACGCAGTATTTT. It yields the protein CASSYWGDGPDTQYF. The full variable domain, its missing parts supplied by reference TRBV7-3 and TRBJ2-3, is GAGVSQTPSNKVTEKGKYVELRCDPISGHTALYWYRQSLGQGPEFLIYFQGTGAADDSGLPNDRFFAVRPEGSVSTLKIQRTERGDSAVYLCASSYWGDGPDTQYFGPGTRLTVL.

The chain uses TRBV7-9 and TRBJ1-1; D remains ambiguous. The CDR3 is 16 amino acids. The ends were cut back, 2 bases at V and 3 bases at J, with 16 bases in the middle. The germline V gene has CDR1 SEHNR and CDR2 FQNEAQ (reference sequence). CDR3 residues: CASSLPHRDLDTEAFF. CDR3 DNA: TGTGCCAGCAGCTTACCCCACCGCGATTTGGACACTGAAGCTTTCTTT.

This clone has only one observation. The chain uses TRBV2 and TRBJ1-3; 7 bases match TRBD1. Germline assignment: CDR1 SNHLY and CDR2 FYNNEI. The junction had 6 bases not matched to a gene; V was cut back by 7 bases and J by 0 bases. This CDR3 is 15 amino acids long. The chain's CDR3 is CASTAGGLSGNTIYF. As DNA, the CDR3 is TGTGCCAGCACCGCAGGGGGTCTCTCTGGAAACACCATATATTTT.

This rearrangement joins TRBV4-3 to TRBJ2-1; TRBD2 is a possible D gene (6 bases). The V end was cut by 1 base, the J end by 2 bases, with 12 bases between. Germline assignment: CDR1 LGHNA and CDR2 YSLEER. The CDR3 runs 16 residues. CDR3 residues: CASSQGAGSAYNEQFF. The CDR3 DNA is TGCGCCAGCAGCCAAGGAGCGGGCTCCGCCTACAATGAGCAGTTCTTC.

The chain links TRBV6-5 to TRBJ1-1; D is possibly TRBD1 (6 bases). There are 15 residues in the CDR3. Germline V gives CDR1 MNHEY, CDR2 SVGAGI. V shed 0 bases and J shed 1 base, with 9 bases lying between them. CDR3 protein: CASSYSRGANTEAFF. For the CDR3, the DNA is TGTGCCAGCAGTTACTCGAGGGGGGCGAACACTGAAGCTTTCTTT.

The chain links TRBV30 to TRBJ1-2; no clear D gene. The CDR3 is 14 residues long. CDR1 and CDR2 (germline): GTSNPN, SVGIG (reference sequence). V was clipped by 1 base and J by 1 base, with 10 bases between them. The CDR3 nucleotides read TGTGCCTGGAGTGCTAGTTCACATAACTATGGCTACACCTTC. Translated: CAWSASSHNYGYTF.

The chain joins TRBV29-1 to TRBJ1-5; tentatively, D is TRBD1 (6 bases). The CDR3 extends over 18 amino acids. V shed 0 bases and J shed 5 bases, with 23 bases lying between them. Germline CDR1 SQVTM, CDR2 ANQGSEA. The CDR3 region has the DNA TGCAGCGTTGAAGAATATAGGGGTCGGGACAACAGGGATCAGCCCCAGCATTTT. It codes for CSVEEYRGRDNRDQPQHF.

The gene calls are TRBV5-1 and TRBJ2-7, with D possibly matching TRBD1 (6 bases). Trimming removed 0 bases at V and 2 bases at J, with 18 bases between. CDR3 length equals 17 residues. The germline V gene has CDR1 SGHRS and CDR2 YFSETQ. CDR3 DNA sequence: TGCGCCAGCAGCTTGGGGGGGACAACCAGACGAACCTACGAGCAGTACTTC. Translation gives CASSLGGTTRRTYEQYF.

The chain recombines TRBV6-5 with TRBJ1-3; no reliable D call. The CDR3 is 15 residues long. The germline CDR1 and CDR2 sequences are MNHEY and SVGAGI. V dropped 3 bases and J dropped 0 bases, with 9 bases sitting between them. The CDR3 is CASSYAGSSGNTIYF. CDR3 DNA sequence: TGTGCCAGCAGTTATGCCGGAAGCTCTGGAAACACCATATATTTT.

V is TRBV4-1 and J is TRBJ1-6; tentative D call: TRBD1 (6 bases). V lost 8 bases and J 3 bases, leaving 17 bases between the germline ends. CDR3 length equals 16 residues. Germline V CDR1 and CDR2: MGHRA, YSYEKL. The CDR3 is CASQKQGSIYNSPLHF. CDR3 coding DNA: TGCGCCAGCCAAAAACAGGGTTCGATCTATAATTCACCCCTCCACTTT.

In its sample, this clone was seen a few times. The rearrangement links TRBV7-3 to TRBJ2-2, with no clear D. From germline, CDR1 is SGHTA and CDR2 FQGTGA. The germline V and J ends were trimmed by 5 bases and 4 bases, with 11 bases remaining between them. The CDR3 spans 14 residues. The CDR3 coding sequence is TGTGCCAGCAGCCACAATATCGGCACCGGGGAGCTGTTTTTT. This translates into CASSHNIGTGELFF.

The chain joins TRBV28 to TRBJ1-1; TRBD1 agrees at 7 bases. V gave up 5 bases and J gave up 1 base; unmatched junction bases: 10. Germline values: CDR1 MDHEN, CDR2 SYDVKM. The CDR3 is 16 residues long. The CDR3 nucleotides read TGTGCCAGCAGTCAGGGCTGGAGGGGGCGGAACACTGAAGCTTTCTTT. Its translation: CASSQGWRGRNTEAFF.

The V call is TRBV7-9, the J call TRBJ2-3, with 8 bases that match TRBD1. The CDR3 spans 14 residues. CDR1 and CDR2 from the germline V gene are SEHNR and FQNEAQ (reference sequence). The J segment lost 5 bases and the V segment lost 5 bases, leaving 6 bases of the junction unmatched. CDR3 sequence reads: CASSRQGPVDTQYF. In nucleotides, the CDR3 is TGTGCCAGCAGCCGACAGGGGCCGGTAGATACGCAGTATTTT.

The rearrangement uses TRBV9 and TRBJ2-1; no firm D call. Trimming cost V 0 bases and J 2 bases, with 18 bases left between them. Germline V gives CDR1 SGDLS, CDR2 YYNGEE. This CDR3 spans 18 amino acids. The CDR3 bases are TGTGCCAGCAGCGTAGAATCCGATGGGCCCCCGCCCTACAATGAGCAGTTCTTC. Translating it yields CASSVESDGPPPYNEQFF.

The chain joins TRBV28 to TRBJ1-3; D remains ambiguous. The CDR3 sequence is 14 residues long. Between the trimmed V and J ends, which lost 5 bases and 4 bases, there was a span of 12 bases. CDR1 MDHEN and CDR2 SYDVKM come from the germline V gene. CDR3 amino acids: CASSKLDLGNTIYF. CDR3 DNA sequence: TGTGCCAGCAGTAAGCTGGACCTAGGAAACACCATATATTTT.

This chain connects TRBV27 to TRBJ2-1; 12 nucleotides agree with TRBD2. The junction had 10 bases not matched to a gene; V was cut back by 1 base and J by 3 bases. The germline CDR1 and CDR2 sequences are MNHEY and SMNVEV (reference sequence). There are 19 residues in the CDR3. The CDR3 protein is CASSLLGRTSGTYYNEQFF. The CDR3 nucleotides read TGTGCCAGCAGTTTATTGGGCAGGACTAGCGGGACATACTACAATGAGCAGTTCTTC.

The table lists this clone with a few counts. The V gene is TRBV2, the J gene TRBJ2-1; maybe TRBD2 (5 bases). The CDR3 sequence is 12 residues long. V lost 9 bases and J 4 bases, leaving 10 bases between the germline ends. Germline values: CDR1 SNHLY, CDR2 FYNNEI. CDR3 coding DNA: TGTGCCAGTGGAAGCGGTTACAATGAGCAGTTCTTC. It encodes CASGSGYNEQFF.

The V call is TRBV7-9, the J call TRBJ2-3; tentatively, D is TRBD2 (6 bases). The CDR3 totals 16 residues. Germline V CDR1 and CDR2: SEHNR, FQNEAQ (reference sequence). Between the trimmed V and J ends, which lost 3 bases and 2 bases, there was a span of 15 bases. CDR3 coding DNA: TGTGCCAGCAGCTTCGGAGGGCCGTTGGTCACAGATACGCAGTATTTT. Translation gives CASSFGGPLVTDTQYF.

The V call is TRBV7-2, the J call TRBJ1-1; no clear D. V gave up 4 bases and J gave up 0 bases, with 6 bases separating them. The CDR3 has 13 residues. Germline V lookup: CDR1 SGHTA, CDR2 FQGNSA. CDR3 protein: CASSSVLNTEAFF. Here the CDR3 DNA reads TGTGCCAGCAGCTCCGTCTTGAACACTGAAGCTTTCTTT.

The chain recombines TRBV19 with TRBJ2-7, with D possibly TRBD1 on 6 matching bases. This CDR3 is 13 amino acids long. Trimming pared 7 bases from V and 4 bases from J, leaving 14 bases between. Germline-derived CDR1 and CDR2 are LNHDA and SQIVND (reference sequence). The CDR3 DNA sequence: TGTGCCAGTAATACTAATGGACAGTACGAGCAGTACTTC. As protein: CASNTNGQYEQYF.

V gene TRBV7-2 combines with J gene TRBJ1-4, with D maybe TRBD1 (6 bases). Germline CDR1 is SGHTA and CDR2 is FQGNSA. The ends were cut back, 4 bases at V and 6 bases at J, with 15 bases in the middle. The CDR3 is made up of 15 amino acids. CDR3 sequence: CASSSGGPADEKLFF. The CDR3, as DNA: TGTGCCAGCAGCTCGGGGGGGCCGGCGGATGAAAAACTGTTTTTT.

The chain uses TRBV4-2 and TRBJ1-3; 7 bases map to TRBD1. V dropped 1 base and J dropped 1; count of bases not matched to a gene: 13. Germline V gene data show CDR1 as LGHNA and CDR2 as YNFKEQ. CDR3 length: 19 amino acids. The CDR3: CASSQVRDRAPRSGNTIYF. The CDR3 nucleotides are TGTGCCAGCAGCCAAGTTCGTGACAGGGCTCCCAGATCTGGAAACACCATATATTTT.

The gene calls are TRBV15 and TRBJ2-7, with D perhaps matching TRBD2 (5 bases). The length of the CDR3 is 13 residues. The V end was cut by 2 bases, the J end by 2 bases, with 7 bases between. CDR1 LNHNV and CDR2 YYDKDF come from the germline V gene (reference sequence). DNA of the CDR3: TGTGCCACCAGCAGACCGGGAACCTACGAGCAGTACTTC. It codes for CATSRPGTYEQYF.

J is TRBJ2-7 and V is TRBV9; 9 bases fit TRBD1. Germline CDR1 reads SGDLS; CDR2 reads YYNGEE. V gave up 0 bases and J gave up 2 bases; unmatched junction bases: 3. The CDR3 spans 15 residues. The DNA for the CDR3 is TGTGCCAGCAGCGTAGGGGGACAGGGAGCCTACGAGCAGTACTTC. Residues: CASSVGGQGAYEQYF.